The clone carrying this T cell receptor beta chain was found many times. The target antigen is unknown. Germline CDR1 reads SGHTA; CDR2 reads FQGTGA. V lost 6 bases and J 5 bases, leaving 16 bases between the germline ends. This CDR3 has 14 residues. This sample stems from a study of T cell repertoires in cytomegalovirus infection. About the study: It can be stated that public TCR beta signatures indicated CMV infection as well as a matching HLA type.

Study findings and constraints: Dominating the ex vivo response were HLA-C-restricted CMV-specific TCR beta clonotypes.

Via MiXCR, TCRdb re-called the reads, giving one row per CDR3 protein. The sample has fewer than 300,000 distinct CDR3 sequences, over 20% seen once. The material sequenced was PBMCs. The V and J genes are TRBV7-3 and TRBJ2-5; no clear D. The source is a human donor in good health (CMV status not recorded). Some clones in this sample may be carry-over from other donors' samples. DNA of the CDR3: TGTGCCAGCAGTTTCTTCGGCGGTTCTGAGACCCAGTACTTC. Amino acid sequence: CASSFFGGSETQYF.